This section outlines one T cell receptor beta chain sequence together with its context. No cognate antigen has been identified for it. No base qualities exist here, and no much larger clone lies one base off it. This sample was taken from a study of blood T cell repertoires in COVID-19 (dated by TCRdb to 2019 to 2021). With regard to the full study: Collaborator samples came from the United States, Italy and Spain and covered acute and convalescent phases of COVID-19. The prospective study material was composed of cDNA or gDNA derived from T cells, B-cell-depleted T cells, or PBMCs. Sample metadata almost always included a de-identified subject ID, COVID-19 status, age in years and sex. Samples were obtained from the ongoing ImmuneRACE study (first 160 participants) and from 1,200 or so subjects provided by 6 global collaborators. Where available, HLA class I and class II types were taken from metadata supplied by the sample provider and were not determined by assay-based typing. The repertoires were released in a freely available public database meant as a resource for research on the immune response to SARS-CoV-2. The dataset comprised deeply sampled blood TCRbeta repertoires from subjects exposed to, actively infected with, or recovered from COVID-19. Results and caveats for the whole study, not just this receptor: How much clinical and demographic metadata was included differed by source and by participant, and the metadata was provided uncurated.

The germline V gene encodes CDR1 ENHRY and CDR2 SYGVKD. Ends trimmed: V by 0 bases, J by 3 bases; bases unmatched to a gene: 4. From its cysteine to its phenylalanine, the CDR3 spans 16 amino acids. Kept here is only the CDR3 DNA, which spans 48 bases and is read in frame from base 1. TCRbeta CDR3 regions were amplified from genomic DNA using the immunoSEQ Assay, a bias-controlled multiplex PCR. The study's own analysis went as follows. The number of nucleated cells in each sample was estimated by amplification of reference gene primers within the assay. Sequence reads were collapsed and filtered to measure the absolute abundance of every unique TCRbeta CDR3 rearrangement. For each sample, productive Simpson clonality was calculated by taking the square root of Simpson's diversity index across productive rearrangements. The source is immuneACCESS, and TCRdb retained only in-frame sequences with V and J called. Part of the clones is not carried over; for the studies checked, unresolved V genes explain less than half of this, and the remainder is unexplained. V and J calls and clone size come straight from that table; D and trimming were deduced from the DNA. The sample table records some 100,000 clones; about 80% of these occur just once. Jointly, the top ten make up roughly 12% of the sample.

The collaborating institutions used their own protocols to collect whole blood in K2EDTA tubes. For TCRbeta analysis, collaborators shipped samples in one of three forms: frozen whole blood, isolated PBMCs, or DNA extracted from either of those sample types. The sequence was obtained from a woman between 65 and 79 years old with acute or convalescent COVID-19. Sequenced: peripheral blood. The chain is made from TRBV10-3 and TRBJ1-5; 8 central nucleotides agree with TRBD1. The bases are TGTGCCATCAGTGAGTCGACAGGGGTGGCCAATCAGCCCCAGCATTTT. Translated, this is CAISESTGVANQPQHF.